This T cell receptor beta chain appears in the sequencing data of a study of shared clonotypes between healthy human individuals. Study results and caveats: Researchers found naive subsets generally carried larger estimated richness than memory subsets.

Remarks on this clone: As yet, its antigen is unknown.

Germline-derived CDR1 and CDR2 are MDHEN and SYDVKM. CDR3 length equals 15 residues. V lost 2 bases and J lost 2, with 13 bases in between. Naive CD8 populations comprised CD45RO-negative cells positively selected for CCR7, excluding terminally differentiated effector memory CD45RA+ cells. Authors' analysis steps: Without quality scores, immunoSEQ junctional reads could not be filtered like full-length reads. Assay used: immunoSEQ multiplex PCR; TCRdb lists only in-frame clones, some missing. Clonal size and the V and J genes are those of that table, whereas D and trimming came from the DNA. Among millions of clones listed, 90% to 95% were seen once.

Material for sequencing was naive CD8+ T cells from PBMCs. The TCR sequence derives from a young man in good health. Some clones in this sample may be carry-over from other donors' samples. The rearrangement joins TRBV28 to TRBJ2-7; D is uncertain. Written as DNA, the CDR3 is TGTGCCAGCAGTTTACAGGTGGCCGGAGCCTACGAGCAGTACTTC. This sequence encodes CASSLQVAGAYEQYF.